The entry below describes one TCR beta chain. The source of the sample is a study of blood T cell repertoires in COVID-19. Study summary: PBMCs, B-cell-depleted T cells, or T cells provided the cDNA or gDNA that made up the material.

As handled by the study authors: The authors estimated nucleated cell counts from reference gene primer amplification. Produced via immunoSEQ multiplex PCR; TCRdb's table is partial and in-frame only. That table supplies the V and J calls and clone size; D and trimming were determined from the DNA. The data contain about 300,000 clones, 65% to 85% of them seen just once; the ten biggest clones take up more than 1.2%. Seattle-derived patients entered the study during active infection and were followed longitudinally. J gave up 8 bases and V 0 bases, and 19 bases lay outside the gene matches. Germline CDR1 is MNHEY and CDR2 is SVGEGT. This CDR3 comprises 19 residues.

Material: peripheral blood. This chain uses TRBV6-2 or TRBV6-3 with TRBJ2-1; TRBD2 matches 7 bases. The clonotype comes from a human donor with COVID-19, enrolled during active disease. The donor label of this sample is uncertain. CDR3 bases: TGTGCCAGCAGTTACTCGGGAGGGCGAGAGCGGGGAAATGTAGATGAGCAGTTCTTC. This codes for CASSYSGGRERGNVDEQFF.